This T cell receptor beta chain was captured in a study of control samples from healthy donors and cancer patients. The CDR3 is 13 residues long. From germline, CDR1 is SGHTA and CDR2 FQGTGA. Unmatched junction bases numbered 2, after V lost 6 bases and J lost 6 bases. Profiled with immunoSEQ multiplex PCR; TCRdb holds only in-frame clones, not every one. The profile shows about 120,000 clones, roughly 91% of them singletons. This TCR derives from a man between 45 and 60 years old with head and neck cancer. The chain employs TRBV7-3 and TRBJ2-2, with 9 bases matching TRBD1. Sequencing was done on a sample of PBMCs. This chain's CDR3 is CASRRTGAGELFF. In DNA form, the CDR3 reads TGTGCCAGCAGAAGGACAGGGGCCGGGGAGCTGTTTTTT.